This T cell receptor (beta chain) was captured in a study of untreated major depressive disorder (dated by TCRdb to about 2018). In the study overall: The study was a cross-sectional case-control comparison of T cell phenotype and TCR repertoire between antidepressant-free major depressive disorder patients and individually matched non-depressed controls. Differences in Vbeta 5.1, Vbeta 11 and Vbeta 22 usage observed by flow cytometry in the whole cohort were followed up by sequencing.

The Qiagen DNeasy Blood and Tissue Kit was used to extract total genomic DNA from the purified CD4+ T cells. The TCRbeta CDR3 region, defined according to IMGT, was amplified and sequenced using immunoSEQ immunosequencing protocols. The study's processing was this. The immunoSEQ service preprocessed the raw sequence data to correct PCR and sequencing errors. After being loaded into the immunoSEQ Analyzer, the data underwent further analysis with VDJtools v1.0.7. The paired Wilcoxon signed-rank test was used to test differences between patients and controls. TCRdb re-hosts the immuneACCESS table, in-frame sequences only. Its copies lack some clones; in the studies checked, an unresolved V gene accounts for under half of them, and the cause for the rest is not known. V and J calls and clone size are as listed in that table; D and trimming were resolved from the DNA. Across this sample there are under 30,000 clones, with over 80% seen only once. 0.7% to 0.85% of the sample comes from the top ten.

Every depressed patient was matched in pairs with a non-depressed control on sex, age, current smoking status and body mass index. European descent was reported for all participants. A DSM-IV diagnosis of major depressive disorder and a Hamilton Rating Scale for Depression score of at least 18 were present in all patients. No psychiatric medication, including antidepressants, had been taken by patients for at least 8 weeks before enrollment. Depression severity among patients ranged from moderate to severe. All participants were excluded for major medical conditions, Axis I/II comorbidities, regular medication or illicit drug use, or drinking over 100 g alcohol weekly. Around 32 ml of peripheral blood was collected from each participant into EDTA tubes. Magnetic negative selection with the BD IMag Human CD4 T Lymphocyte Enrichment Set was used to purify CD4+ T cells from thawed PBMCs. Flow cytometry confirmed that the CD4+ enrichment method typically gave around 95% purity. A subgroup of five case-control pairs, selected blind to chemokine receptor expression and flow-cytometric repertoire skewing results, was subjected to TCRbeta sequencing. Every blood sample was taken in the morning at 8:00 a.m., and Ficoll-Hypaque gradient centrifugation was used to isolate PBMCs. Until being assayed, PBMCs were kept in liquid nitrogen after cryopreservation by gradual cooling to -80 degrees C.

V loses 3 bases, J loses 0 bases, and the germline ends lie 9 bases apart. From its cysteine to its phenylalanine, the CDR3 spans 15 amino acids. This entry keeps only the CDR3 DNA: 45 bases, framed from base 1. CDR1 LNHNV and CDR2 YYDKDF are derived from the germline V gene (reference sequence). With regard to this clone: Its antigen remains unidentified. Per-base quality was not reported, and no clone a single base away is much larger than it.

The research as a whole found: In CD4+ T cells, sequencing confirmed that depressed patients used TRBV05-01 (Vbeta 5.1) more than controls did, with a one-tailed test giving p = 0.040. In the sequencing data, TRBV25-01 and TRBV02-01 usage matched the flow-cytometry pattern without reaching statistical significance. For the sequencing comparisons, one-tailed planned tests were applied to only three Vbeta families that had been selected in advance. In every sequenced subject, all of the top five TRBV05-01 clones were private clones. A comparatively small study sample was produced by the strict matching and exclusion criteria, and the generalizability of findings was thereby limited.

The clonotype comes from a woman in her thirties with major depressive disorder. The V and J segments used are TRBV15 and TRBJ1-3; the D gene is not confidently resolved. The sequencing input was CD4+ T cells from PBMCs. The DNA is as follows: TGTGCCACCAGCAGCTCCACATTCTCTGGAAACACCATATATTTT. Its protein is CATSSSTFSGNTIYF. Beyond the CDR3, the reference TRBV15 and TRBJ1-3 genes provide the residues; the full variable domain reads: DAMVIQNPRYQVTQFGKPVTLSCSQTLNHNVMYWYQQKSSQAPKLLFHYYDKDFNNEADTPDNFQSRRPNTSFCFLDIRSPGLGDTAMYLCATSSSTFSGNTIYFGEGSWLTVV.